This TCR beta chain appears in the sequencing data of a study of vaccination and CD4 T cells after COVID-19. CD4+ T cells that had been cultured provided DNA sequenced with the Oncomine TCR Beta short-read assay. It was cultured CD4+ T cells from which genomic DNA was extracted. TCRdb reanalysed the PCR reads using MiXCR and keeps one entry per CDR3 protein. The sample contains about 25,000 distinct CDR3 sequences, less than 35% of which appear only once. As to time point: late sampling 161 to 241 days after vaccination in a few convalescent patients. Treatment reported: roughly ten-day PBMC culture with coronavirus spike peptide pools or control peptides (ViraFEST assay). With regard to this clonotype: The target antigen is unknown.

The CDR3 runs 15 residues. The V gene's germline CDR1 is KGHDR and CDR2 SFDVKD. Trimming removed 4 bases from V and 5 bases from J, with 16 bases in between. The TCR sequence derives from a human donor who had recovered from COVID-19. This sequence joins TRBV24-1 and TRBJ2-5; D is unresolved. The input for sequencing was CD4+ T cells from blood, cultured in vitro, taken about 7 months after SARS-CoV-2 vaccination. The CDR3 here is CATSDPVRSAETQYF. The CDR3 DNA follows: TGTGCCACCAGTGACCCCGTCAGAAGCGCGGAGACCCAGTACTTC.